The T cell receptor (beta chain) under discussion was sequenced for a study of memory CD4+ T cells and cytomegalovirus serostatus. The data were produced by immunoSEQ multiplex PCR, yet TCRdb's version contains in-frame clones alone and is incomplete. This table holds 30,000 to 40,000 clones, roughly 85% found once. CDR3 size: 15 residues. Looked up from germline, CDR1 is SGHAT and CDR2 is FQDESV (reference sequence). Trimming at V came to 5 bases and at J to 3 bases, leaving 6 bases not matched to a gene. Single viable CD3+CD4+CD8-CD45RO+ cells were sorted as the memory CD4+ T cells. The sample was memory CD4+ T cells from blood. The source of this sequence is an adult in good health and CMV-seropositive. The chain carries TRBV11-1 and TRBJ2-1; 8 bases are shared with TRBD1. The CDR3 loop is CASSAFGTGYNEQFF. The CDR3 DNA reads as TGTGCCAGCAGCGCCTTCGGGACAGGCTACAATGAGCAGTTCTTC.